This T cell receptor (beta chain) is from a study of cytomegalovirus exposure and HLA in healthy donors. Findings of the study overall: Most sequenced TCRs were rare (though some public TCRs occurred in many donors). It was likely that a cluster of highly shared sequence variants was a sequencing artifact.

PCR employed 60 Vbeta and 13 Jbeta primers. Authors' analysis steps: Roughly 9.9 million shared chains were among the roughly 80 million unique TCR beta chains that a later analysis counted. Profiled with immunoSEQ multiplex PCR; TCRdb holds only in-frame clones, not every one. V, J and clone size reflect that table, while D and trimming were determined from the DNA. This sample carries about 90,000 clones, under 80% of them seen once, and the ten largest clones take around 20%. In regard to this clone: Its antigen is still unknown.

CDR1 SGHRS and CDR2 YFSETQ come from the germline V gene. The V segment lost 0 bases and the J segment 4 bases; nucleotides outside the gene matches: 2. The CDR3 consists of 14 residues. The chain carries TRBV5-1 and TRBJ2-5, with TRBD2 matching over 8 bases. Sample: PBMCs. The receptor comes from a man aged 25 to 40 in good health and CMV-seropositive. This CDR3 reads CASSLEAGAETQYF. The CDR3 DNA follows: TGCGCCAGCAGCTTGGAAGCGGGAGCAGAGACCCAGTACTTC.